Below, 10 T cell receptor beta chains from the same sample are listed, as sequenced in a study of blood T cell repertoires in COVID-19. The data were produced by immunoSEQ multiplex PCR, yet TCRdb's version contains in-frame clones alone and is incomplete. The repertoire holds 200,000 to 300,000 clones, around 89% seen once, with over 4% in the top ten. Material: PBMCs or T cells enriched from blood (not recorded which). The receptors were gathered from a woman aged 25 to 39 who had recovered from COVID-19.

As DNA, the CDR3 is TGTGCCAGCAGCTTAAGGGCAGAGACCATGAACACTGAAGCTTTCTTT. It yields the protein CASSLRAETMNTEAFF. The chain has TRBV7-3 and TRBJ1-1; D uncertain. Trimming took 1 base from V and 0 from J, leaving 12 bases between them. The length of the CDR3 is 16 residues. In germline, CDR1 is SGHTA, CDR2 FQGTGA.

The rearrangement links TRBV11-2 to TRBJ1-6; 7 bases are shared with TRBD1. The J segment lost 6 bases and the V segment lost 4 bases, leaving 12 bases of the junction unmatched. Germline V gene data show CDR1 as SGHAT and CDR2 as FQNNGV. The CDR3 loop spans 17 amino acids. CDR3 amino acids: CASSSNRNRGFNSPLHF. DNA for the CDR3: TGTGCCAGCAGCTCGAATCGTAACAGGGGTTTTAATTCACCCCTCCACTTT.

V is TRBV28 and J is TRBJ2-7, with D unclear. The CDR3 consists of 13 residues. Trimming took off 9 bases at V and 3 bases at J, with 15 bases between the two ends. CDR1 MDHEN and CDR2 SYDVKM come from the germline V gene. In DNA form, the CDR3 reads TGTGCCAGGAACTCAGGTCGGATCTACGAGCAGTACTTC. It encodes CARNSGRIYEQYF.

The V gene is TRBV28, the J gene TRBJ2-5; D perhaps matches TRBD1 (5 bases). This CDR3 is built from 13 residues. The V gene's germline CDR1 is MDHEN and CDR2 SYDVKM. The V gene lost 6 bases and the J gene lost 8 bases, with 16 bases spanning the gap. Here the CDR3 DNA reads TGTGCCAGCAGCTTAGACGGTCAGGGAACCCAGTACTTC. Its translation: CASSLDGQGTQYF.

This clone showed up just once. The chain recombines TRBV28 with TRBJ1-5, with 7 bases aligning to TRBD1. With V trimmed by 2 bases and J by 4 bases, 8 bases remained unmatched. This CDR3 spans 16 amino acids. CDR1 and CDR2 (germline): MDHEN, SYDVKM. The CDR3 DNA reads TGTGCCAGCAGTTTAGGGCAGGGGGTAAGTAATCAGCCCCAGCATTTT. Its protein is CASSLGQGVSNQPQHF.

The chain couples TRBV19 to TRBJ1-4; D remains ambiguous. The CDR3 totals 15 residues. Germline V gene lookup returns CDR1 LNHDA and CDR2 SQIVND (reference sequence). V lost 3 bases and J lost 8, with 16 bases in between. The CDR3 DNA reads as TGTGCCAGTAGTATCATCGGGGTATCTGGAGAAAAACTGTTTTTT. Translating gives CASSIIGVSGEKLFF.

V gene TRBV7-2 combines with J gene TRBJ1-2; 11 nucleotides match TRBD1. V lost 3 bases and J lost 4; bases outside the gene matches: 7. Germline V CDR1 and CDR2: SGHTA, FQGNSA. There are 16 residues in the CDR3. CDR3 sequence reads: CASSLGQGGTRYGYTF. CDR3 DNA sequence: TGTGCCAGCAGCTTGGGACAGGGGGGAACTCGCTATGGCTACACCTTC.

The chain joins TRBV7-9 to TRBJ1-1, with 7 positions matching TRBD1. This CDR3 is built from 13 residues. The trim removed 5 bases at V and 2 bases at J, leaving 2 bases unmatched. CDR1 is SEHNR and CDR2 is FQNEAQ in the germline V gene (reference sequence). The CDR3 DNA reads as TGTGCCAGCAGCCGGGACAGAAACACTGAAGCTTTCTTT. Encoded protein: CASSRDRNTEAFF. Full variable domain (missing parts from reference TRBV7-9 and TRBJ1-1): DTGVSQNPRHKITKRGQNVTFRCDPISEHNRLYWYRQTLGQGPEFLTYFQNEAQLEKSRLLSDRFSAERPKGSFSTLEIQRTEQGDSAMYLCASSRDRNTEAFFGQGTRLTVV.

This rearrangement joins TRBV28 to TRBJ1-1; 7 positions agree with TRBD1. V trimming: 11 bases; J trimming: 3 bases; junction bases outside the gene matches: 12. This CDR3 spans 14 amino acids. The V gene's germline CDR1 is MDHEN and CDR2 SYDVKM. In DNA form, the CDR3 reads TGTGCCGAACGGGAAGGGGGCCATGACACTGAAGCTTTCTTT. Its translation is CAEREGGHDTEAFF.

The chain combines TRBV12-3 or TRBV12-4 with TRBJ1-2, with 7 bases aligning to TRBD1. J lost 7 bases, V lost 5 bases, and 4 bases had no gene match. This CDR3 comprises 12 residues. CDR3 sequence (DNA): TGTGCCAGCAGTAGACAGGGCAGTGGCTACACCTTC. This translates into CASSRQGSGYTF.